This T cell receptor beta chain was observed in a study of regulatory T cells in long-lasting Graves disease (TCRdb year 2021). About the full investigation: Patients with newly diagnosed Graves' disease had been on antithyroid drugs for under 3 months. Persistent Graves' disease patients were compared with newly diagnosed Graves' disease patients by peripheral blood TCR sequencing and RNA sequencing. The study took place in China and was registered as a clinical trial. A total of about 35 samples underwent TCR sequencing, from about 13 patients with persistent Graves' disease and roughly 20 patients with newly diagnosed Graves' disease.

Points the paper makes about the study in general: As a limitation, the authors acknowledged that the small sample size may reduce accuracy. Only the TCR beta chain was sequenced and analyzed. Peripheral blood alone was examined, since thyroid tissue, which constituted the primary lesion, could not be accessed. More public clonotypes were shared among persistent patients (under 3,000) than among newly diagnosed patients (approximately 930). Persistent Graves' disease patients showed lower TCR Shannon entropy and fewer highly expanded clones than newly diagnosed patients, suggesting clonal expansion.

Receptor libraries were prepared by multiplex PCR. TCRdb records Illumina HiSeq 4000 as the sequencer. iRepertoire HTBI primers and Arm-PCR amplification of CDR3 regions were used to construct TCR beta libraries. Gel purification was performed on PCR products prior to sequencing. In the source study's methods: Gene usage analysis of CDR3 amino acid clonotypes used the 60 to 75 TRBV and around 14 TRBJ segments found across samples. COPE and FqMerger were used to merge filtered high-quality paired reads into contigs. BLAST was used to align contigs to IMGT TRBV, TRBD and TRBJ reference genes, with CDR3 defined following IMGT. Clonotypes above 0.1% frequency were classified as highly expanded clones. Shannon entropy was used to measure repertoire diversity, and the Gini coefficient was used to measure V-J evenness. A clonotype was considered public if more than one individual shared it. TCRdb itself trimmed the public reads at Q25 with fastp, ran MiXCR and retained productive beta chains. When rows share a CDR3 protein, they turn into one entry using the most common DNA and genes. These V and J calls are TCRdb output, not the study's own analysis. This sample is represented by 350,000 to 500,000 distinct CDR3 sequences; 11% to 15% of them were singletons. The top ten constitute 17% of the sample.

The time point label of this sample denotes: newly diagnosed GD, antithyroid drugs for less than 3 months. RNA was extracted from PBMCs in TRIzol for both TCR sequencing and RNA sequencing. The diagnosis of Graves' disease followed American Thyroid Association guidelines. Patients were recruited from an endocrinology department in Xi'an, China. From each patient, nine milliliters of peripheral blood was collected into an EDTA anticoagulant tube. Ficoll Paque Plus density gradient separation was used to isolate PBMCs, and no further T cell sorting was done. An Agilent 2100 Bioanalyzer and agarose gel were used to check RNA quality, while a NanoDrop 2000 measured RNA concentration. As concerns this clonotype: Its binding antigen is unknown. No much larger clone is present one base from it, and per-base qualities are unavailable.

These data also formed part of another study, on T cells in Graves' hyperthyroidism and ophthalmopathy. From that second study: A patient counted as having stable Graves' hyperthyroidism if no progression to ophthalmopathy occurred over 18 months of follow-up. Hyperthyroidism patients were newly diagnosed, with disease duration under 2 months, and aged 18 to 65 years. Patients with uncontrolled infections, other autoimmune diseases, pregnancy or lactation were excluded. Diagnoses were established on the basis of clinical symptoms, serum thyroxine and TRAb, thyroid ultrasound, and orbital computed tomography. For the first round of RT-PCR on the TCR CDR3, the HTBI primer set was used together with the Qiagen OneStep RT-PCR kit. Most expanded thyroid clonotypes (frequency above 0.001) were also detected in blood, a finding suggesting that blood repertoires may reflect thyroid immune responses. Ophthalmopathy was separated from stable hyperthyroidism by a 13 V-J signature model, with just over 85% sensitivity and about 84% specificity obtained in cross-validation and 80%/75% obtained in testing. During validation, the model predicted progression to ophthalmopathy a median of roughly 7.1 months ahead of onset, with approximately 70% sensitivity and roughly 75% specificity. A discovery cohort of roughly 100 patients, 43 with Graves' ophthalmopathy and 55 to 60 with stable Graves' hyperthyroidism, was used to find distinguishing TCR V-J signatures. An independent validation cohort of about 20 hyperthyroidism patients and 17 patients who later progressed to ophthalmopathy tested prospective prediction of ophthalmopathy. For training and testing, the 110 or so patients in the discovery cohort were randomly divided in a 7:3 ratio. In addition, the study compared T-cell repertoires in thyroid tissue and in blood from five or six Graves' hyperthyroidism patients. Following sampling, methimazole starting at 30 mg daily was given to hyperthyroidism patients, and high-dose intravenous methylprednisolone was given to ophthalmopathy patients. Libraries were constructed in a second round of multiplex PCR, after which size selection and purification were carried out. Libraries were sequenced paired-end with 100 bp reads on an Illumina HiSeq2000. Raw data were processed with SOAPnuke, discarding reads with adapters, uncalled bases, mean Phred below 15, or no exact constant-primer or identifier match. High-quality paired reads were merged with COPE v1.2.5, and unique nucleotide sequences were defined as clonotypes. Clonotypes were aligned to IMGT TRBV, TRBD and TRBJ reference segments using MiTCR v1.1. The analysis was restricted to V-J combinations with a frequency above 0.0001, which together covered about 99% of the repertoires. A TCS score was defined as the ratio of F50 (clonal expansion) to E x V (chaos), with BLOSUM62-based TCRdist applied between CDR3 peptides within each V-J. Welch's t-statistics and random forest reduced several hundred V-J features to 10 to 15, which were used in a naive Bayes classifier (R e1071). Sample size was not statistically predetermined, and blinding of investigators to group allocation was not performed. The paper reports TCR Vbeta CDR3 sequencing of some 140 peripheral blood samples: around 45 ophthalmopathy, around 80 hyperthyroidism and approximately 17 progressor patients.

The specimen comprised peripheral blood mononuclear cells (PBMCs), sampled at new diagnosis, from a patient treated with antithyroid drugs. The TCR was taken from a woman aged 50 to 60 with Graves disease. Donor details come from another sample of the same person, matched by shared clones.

The DNA sequence reads TGTGCCAGCAGCGTCAGTGGGGAACCGGGACTAGCGGGTATTTCCGGGGAGCTGTTTTTT. Its protein is CASSVSGEPGLAGISGELFF. The V and J segments used are TRBV9 and TRBJ2-2; the central 12 bases match TRBD2. Spanning cysteine to phenylalanine, the CDR3 consists of 20 amino acids. Just the 60-base CDR3 DNA is kept, in frame starting at base 1. The germline V end is reduced by 2 bases and the J end by 6 bases; junction bases left unmatched: 17. CDR1 and CDR2 are read off the germline V gene as SGDLS and YYNGEE.